A single sample is the source of the 20 T cell receptor beta chains below, sequenced in a study of T cell responses to AZD1222 COVID-19 vaccine (dated by TCRdb to the early 2020s). In light of the paper, this sample's time point label describes: baseline before first vaccination. The receptor library was made with the immunoSEQ multiplex PCR assay. Imported from immuneACCESS, the table was reduced by TCRdb to in-frame sequences with V and J called. These copies leave out some clones; in studies compared against another copy, an unresolved V gene accounts for under half, and the cause of the remainder is not known. The sample yields about 120,000 clones; just over 85% were counted once. Around 22% of the sample is taken by the ten largest. This sample comprised peripheral blood, obtained on day 0 of AZD1222 vaccination. The receptors originated from an adult in good health.

This rearrangement joins TRBV15 to TRBJ1-5; D is unresolved. V shed 5 bases and J shed 8 bases, with 10 bases lying between them. CDR1 LNHNV and CDR2 YYDKDF come from the germline V gene (reference sequence). CDR3 size: 12 residues. CDR3 DNA: TGTGCCACCAGCTTGACGGCTGAGCCCCAGCATTTT. It yields the protein CATSLTAEPQHF.

The chain recombines TRBV29-1 with TRBJ1-2; D perhaps matches TRBD1 (6 bases). The germline CDR1 and CDR2 sequences are SQVTM and ANQGSEA. Trimming took off 7 bases at V and 6 bases at J, with 18 bases between the two ends. The CDR3 loop spans 13 amino acids. The CDR3 DNA reads TGCAGCGCAAGAACCGGGACACCTGATGGCTACACCTTC. Protein: CSARTGTPDGYTF.

The gene calls are TRBV11-3 and TRBJ2-1; tentatively, D is TRBD2 (6 bases). The CDR3 is 16 residues long. Germline V gene lookup returns CDR1 SGHNT and CDR2 YENEEA. Trimming stripped 1 base from V and 1 base from J, with 11 bases between. DNA for the CDR3: TGTGCCAGCAGCTTAGGGGGGACTGAATCCTACAATGAGCAGTTCTTC. Its translation is CASSLGGTESYNEQFF.

The rearrangement joins TRBV4-2 to TRBJ2-7, with a possible D match to TRBD2 (5 bases). In germline, CDR1 is LGHNA, CDR2 YNFKEQ. Deletions cut 0 bases from V and 2 bases from J, with 11 bases between. CDR3 length equals 15 residues. The CDR3 loop reads CASSQDGSPTYEQYF. The CDR3 DNA reads TGTGCCAGCAGCCAAGATGGGAGCCCGACCTACGAGCAGTACTTC.

The sample holds one count of this clone. The V and J genes are TRBV5-1 and TRBJ1-6; D unresolved. The CDR3 length is 13 residues. Trimming shortened V by 2 bases and J by 5 bases, and 5 bases separated the two germline ends. Germline V gene lookup returns CDR1 SGHRS and CDR2 YFSETQ. The CDR3 sequence is CASSFGDNSPLHF. CDR3 sequence (DNA): TGCGCCAGCAGCTTTGGGGATAATTCACCCCTCCACTTT.

The V and J genes are TRBV2 and TRBJ1-2; D is unresolved. The CDR3 spans 14 residues. The germline gives CDR1 SNHLY, CDR2 FYNNEI. V shed 4 bases and J shed 0 bases, with 9 bases lying between them. CDR3 nucleotides: TGTGCCAGCAGTGGCGCAGAATCTAACTATGGCTACACCTTC. Amino acid sequence: CASSGAESNYGYTF.

V and J are TRBV18 and TRBJ2-1; TRBD2 matches 14 bases. Per the germline V gene, CDR1 is KGHSH and CDR2 is LQKENI. CDR3 length: 20 amino acids. The junction had 11 bases not matched to a gene; V was cut back by 4 bases and J by 0 bases. The CDR3 loop is CASSLGLAGGPESSYNEQFF. The CDR3 DNA reads as TGTGCCAGCTCACTTGGACTAGCGGGGGGTCCCGAGAGCTCCTACAATGAGCAGTTCTTC.

This chain uses TRBV3-1 (or the pseudogene TRBV3-2) with TRBJ2-7; 10 bases agree with TRBD1. The CDR3 is 14 residues long. Germline CDR1 and CDR2: LGHDT and YNNKEL (reference sequence). Trimming took 4 bases from V and 6 from J; bases not matched to a gene: 6. The CDR3 protein is CASSPGTGATEQYF. CDR3 DNA sequence: TGTGCCAGCAGCCCCGGGACAGGGGCCACCGAGCAGTACTTC.

The chain recombines TRBV19 with TRBJ1-2; D gene uncertain. Trimming removed 7 bases from V and 6 bases from J, with 21 bases in between. This CDR3 has 15 residues. Germline CDR1 reads LNHDA; CDR2 reads SQIVND (reference sequence). CDR3 in DNA: TGTGCCAGTAAGGTCTACGCTCGCAGTCCCAATGGCTACACCTTC. Translated, it gives CASKVYARSPNGYTF.

The chain uses TRBV25-1 and TRBJ1-2; 7 bases match TRBD1. V shed 5 bases, J shed 8 bases, and the junction held 8 bases outside the gene matches. Germline assignment: CDR1 MGHDK and CDR2 SYGVNS. The CDR3 runs to 13 residues. CDR3 nucleotide sequence: TGTGCCAGCAGTTCACAGGGGTTAGGGGGCTACACCTTC. This codes for CASSSQGLGGYTF.

This clone was seen only once. The chain couples TRBV28 to TRBJ1-5, with 9 bases fitting TRBD1. V lost 3 bases, J lost 10 bases, and 10 bases stayed unmatched. This CDR3 is built from 15 residues. Germline V gene sequence: CDR1 MDHEN, CDR2 SYDVKM. CDR3 in amino acids: CASSLGRDRVIPQHF. As DNA, the CDR3 is TGTGCCAGCAGTTTGGGGAGGGACAGGGTAATCCCCCAGCATTTT.

V and J are TRBV5-6 and TRBJ1-2; D not certain. Germline loops: CDR1 SGHDT, CDR2 YYEEEE. V lost 4 bases and J lost 2, with 3 bases in between. This CDR3 region has 11 residues. This chain's CDR3 is CASSLNYGYTF. CDR3 nucleotide sequence: TGTGCCAGCAGCCTAAACTATGGCTACACCTTC.

The J gene is TRBJ2-1, the V gene TRBV30; D not resolved. In germline, CDR1 is GTSNPN, CDR2 SVGIG (reference sequence). The CDR3 has 12 amino acids. Deletions cut 1 base from V and 5 bases from J, with 6 bases between. Written as DNA, the CDR3 is TGTGCCTGGAGTGAGAAGGACAATGAGCAGTTCTTC. Translating gives CAWSEKDNEQFF.

The chain uses TRBV15 and TRBJ1-3; 7 bases align to TRBD1. The CDR3 spans 16 residues. After removal of 0 bases from V and 2 bases from J, the junction contained 4 bases not matched to a gene. CDR1 and CDR2 from the germline V gene are LNHNV and YYDKDF (reference sequence). This CDR3 reads CATSRDRGGTGNTIYF. The DNA of the CDR3 is TGTGCCACCAGCAGAGATAGAGGGGGCACTGGAAACACCATATATTTT.

V and J are TRBV11-2 and TRBJ2-7; perhaps D is TRBD1 or TRBD2 (5 bases each). This CDR3 comprises 17 residues. Germline CDR1 SGHAT, CDR2 FQNNGV. Trimming cost V 0 bases and J 2 bases, with 17 bases left between them. Here the CDR3 reads CASSLEGRGVVPYEQYF. CDR3 coding DNA: TGTGCCAGCAGCTTAGAGGGAAGGGGAGTAGTTCCCTACGAGCAGTACTTC.

V is TRBV19 and J is TRBJ2-7, with a tentative D call TRBD2 (5 bases). The CDR3 has 14 amino acids. CDR1 is LNHDA and CDR2 is SQIVND in the germline V gene (reference sequence). V dropped 0 bases and J dropped 3 bases, with 9 bases sitting between them. The CDR3 DNA reads as TGTGCCAGTAGTATAGAGGACTCCTACTACGAGCAGTACTTC. This sequence encodes CASSIEDSYYEQYF.

CDR3 loop: CASSGLGLTEAFF. CDR3 DNA: TGTGCCAGCAGCGGGCTCGGACTTACTGAAGCTTTCTTT. The gene calls are TRBV7-9 and TRBJ1-1; D remains ambiguous. Germline V gene sequence: CDR1 SEHNR, CDR2 FQNEAQ (reference sequence). The CDR3 length is 13 residues. The V and J ends lost 5 bases and 5 bases respectively, with 12 bases between them.

CDR3 sequence (DNA): TGTGCCAGTAGTAAATGGGCCAGGGAGAAGAACACTGAAGCTTTCTTT. Translation: CASSKWAREKNTEAFF. V and J are TRBV19 and TRBJ1-1; maybe TRBD1 (5 bases). Trimming cost V 4 bases and J 1 base, with 16 bases left between them. In germline, CDR1 is LNHDA, CDR2 SQIVND (reference sequence). This CDR3 spans 16 amino acids.

The chain carries TRBV5-8 and TRBJ1-3, with a weak D call TRBD1 (5 bases). In germline, CDR1 is SGHTS, CDR2 YDEGEE. This CDR3 has 15 amino acids. The ends were cut back, 4 bases at V and 1 base at J, with 12 bases in the middle. The CDR3 coding sequence is TGTGCCAGCAGCCTCCGTGGGGGGTCTGGAAACACCATATATTTT. Translating it yields CASSLRGGSGNTIYF.

The CDR3 sequence is CASSYVNNSPLHF. The CDR3 region has the DNA TGTGCCAGCAGTTACGTCAATAATTCACCCCTCCACTTT. The V call is TRBV6-5, the J call TRBJ1-6; D unresolved. The ends were cut back, 2 bases at V and 5 bases at J, with 4 bases in the middle. The CDR3 length is 13 residues. Germline V CDR1 and CDR2: MNHEY, SVGAGI.